The TCR beta chain described here comes from a study of blood T cell repertoires in COVID-19 (TCRdb year 2020). With respect to the entire study: Samples covering the acute and convalescent phases of COVID-19 were provided by collaborators in the United States, Italy and Spain. The prospective study material was composed of cDNA or gDNA derived from T cells, B-cell-depleted T cells, or PBMCs. Deeply sampled blood TCRbeta repertoires from subjects exposed to, actively infected with, or recovered from COVID-19 were included in the dataset. The repertoires were released in a freely available public database meant as a resource for research on the immune response to SARS-CoV-2. Samples came from the ongoing ImmuneRACE study (first 160 participants) plus 1,254 subjects from 6 global collaborators. The sample metadata nearly always contained a de-identified subject ID, COVID-19 status, age in years and sex. Where available, HLA class I and class II types were taken from metadata supplied by the sample provider and were not determined by assay-based typing. Broader findings and caveats from the paper: The quantity of clinical and demographic metadata differed by source and by participant and was supplied without curation.

Details on this clone: Its antigen is still unknown. Nothing much larger sits one base from this clone, and base qualities are not available.

Enrolling through a virtual design, the prospective study's participants ranged in age from roughly 18 to 89 years and lived across 20 to 30 United States geographic areas. In the prospective study, cohorts were assigned on the basis of participant-reported clinical history obtained from a screening survey and a study questionnaire. Exposed participants had been in contact with someone with a PCR-confirmed or clinician-diagnosed COVID-19 case within 2 weeks of study entry. In the prospective study, whole blood, serum and a nasopharyngeal or oropharyngeal swab were collected from each participant by mobile phlebotomists. Over a roughly two-month period, participants in the prospective study had the option of providing additional blood draws and questionnaires. Blood samples from the prospective study were shipped frozen or at room temperature prior to DNA extraction. The germline V gene sets CDR1 to LGHNA and CDR2 to YNFKEQ. Inclusive of the bounding cysteine and phenylalanine, the CDR3 is 17 residues long. CDR3 DNA is the only sequence kept; it has 51 bases, read in frame from the first base. V ends up 3 bases short and J 9 bases short, with an unmatched junction base count of 17.

TCRbeta CDR3 regions were amplified from genomic DNA using the immunoSEQ Assay, a bias-controlled multiplex PCR. The paper's data handling went like this. The number of nucleated cells in each sample was estimated from the amplification of reference gene primers within the assay. To quantify the absolute abundance of each unique TCRbeta CDR3 rearrangement, sequence reads were collapsed and filtered. For each sample, productive Simpson clonality was calculated as the square root of Simpson's diversity index across productive rearrangements. Sourced from immuneACCESS, this table was stored by TCRdb with only in-frame sequences that have V and J called. A share of the clones is absent; for the studies checked, an unresolved V gene accounts for under half, and the remainder has no known explanation. V and J calls and clone size come straight from that table; D and trimming were deduced from the DNA. In all, the sample holds 250,000 or so clones, and 83% of those were seen once. The ten largest clones take up 3.6% of the sample.

The specimen sequenced was PBMCs or T cells enriched from blood (not recorded which). The chain joins TRBV4-2 to TRBJ2-1; 7 central nucleotides agree with TRBD2. The receptor's source is a woman between 35 and 50 years old who had been exposed to COVID-19. The CDR3: CASSQGGIAGSPGEQFF. The nucleotide sequence is TGTGCCAGCAGCCAGGGAGGGATAGCGGGTTCTCCAGGTGAGCAGTTCTTC.